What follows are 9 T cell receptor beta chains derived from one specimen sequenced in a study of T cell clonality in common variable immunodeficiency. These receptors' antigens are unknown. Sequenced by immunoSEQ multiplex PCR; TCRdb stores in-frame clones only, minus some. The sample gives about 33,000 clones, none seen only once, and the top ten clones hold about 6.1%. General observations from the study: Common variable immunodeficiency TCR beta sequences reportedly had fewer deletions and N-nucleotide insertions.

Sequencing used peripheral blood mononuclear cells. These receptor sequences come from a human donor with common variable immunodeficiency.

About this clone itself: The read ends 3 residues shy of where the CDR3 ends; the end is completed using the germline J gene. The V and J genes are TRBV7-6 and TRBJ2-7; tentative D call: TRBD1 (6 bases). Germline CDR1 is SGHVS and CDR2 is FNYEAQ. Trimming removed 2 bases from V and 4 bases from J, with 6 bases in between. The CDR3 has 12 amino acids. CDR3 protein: CASSLQGYEQYF. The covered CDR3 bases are TGTGCCAGCAGCTTACAGGGGTACGAG.

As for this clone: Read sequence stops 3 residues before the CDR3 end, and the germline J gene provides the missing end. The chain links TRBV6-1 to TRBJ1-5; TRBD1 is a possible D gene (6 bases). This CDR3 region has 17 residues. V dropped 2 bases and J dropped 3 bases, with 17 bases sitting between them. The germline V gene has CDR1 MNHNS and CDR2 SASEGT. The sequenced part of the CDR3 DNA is TGTGCCAGCAGTGAACGCGCGGTACGGACAGACAATCAGCCC. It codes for CASSERAVRTDNQP. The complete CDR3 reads CASSERAVRTDNQPQHF.

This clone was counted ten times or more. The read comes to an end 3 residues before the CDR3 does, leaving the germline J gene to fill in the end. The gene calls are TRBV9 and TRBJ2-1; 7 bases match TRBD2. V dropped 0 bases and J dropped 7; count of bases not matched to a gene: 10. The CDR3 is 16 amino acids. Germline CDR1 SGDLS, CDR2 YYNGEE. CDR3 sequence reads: CASSVERGAIGNEQFF. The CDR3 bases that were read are TGTGCCAGCAGCGTAGAGCGGGGAGCCATTGGAAATGAG.

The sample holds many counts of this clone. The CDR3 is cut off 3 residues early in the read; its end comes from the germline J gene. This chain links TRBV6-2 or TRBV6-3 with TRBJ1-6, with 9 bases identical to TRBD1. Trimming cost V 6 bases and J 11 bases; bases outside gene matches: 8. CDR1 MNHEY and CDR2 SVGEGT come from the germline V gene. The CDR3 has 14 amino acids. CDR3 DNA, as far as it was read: TGTGCCAGCAGAGTGGGACAGGGTTATACACCC. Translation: CASRVGQGYTP. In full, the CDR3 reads CASRVGQGYTPLHF.

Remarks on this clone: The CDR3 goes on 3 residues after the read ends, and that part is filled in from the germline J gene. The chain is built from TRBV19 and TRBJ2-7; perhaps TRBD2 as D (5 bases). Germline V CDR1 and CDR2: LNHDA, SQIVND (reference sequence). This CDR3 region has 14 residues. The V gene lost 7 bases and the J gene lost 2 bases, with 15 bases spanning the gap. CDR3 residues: CASMKGRGTYEQYF. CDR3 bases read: TGTGCCAGTATGAAGGGCCGGGGTACCTACGAG.

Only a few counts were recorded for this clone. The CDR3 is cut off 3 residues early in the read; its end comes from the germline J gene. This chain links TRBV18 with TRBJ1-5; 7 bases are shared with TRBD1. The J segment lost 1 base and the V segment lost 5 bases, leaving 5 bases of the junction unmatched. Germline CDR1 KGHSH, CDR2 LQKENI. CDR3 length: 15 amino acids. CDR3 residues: CASSESGGSNQPQHF. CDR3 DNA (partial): TGTGCCAGCTCAGAGTCAGGGGGGAGCAATCAGCCC.

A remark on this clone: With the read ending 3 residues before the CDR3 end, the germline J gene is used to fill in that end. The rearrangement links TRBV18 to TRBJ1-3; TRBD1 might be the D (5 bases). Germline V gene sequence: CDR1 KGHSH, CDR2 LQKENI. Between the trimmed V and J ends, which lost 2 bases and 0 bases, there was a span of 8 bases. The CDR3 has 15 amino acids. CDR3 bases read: TGTGCCAGCTCACCAGGAGGGGCCTCTGGAAACACC. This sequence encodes CASSPGGASGNT. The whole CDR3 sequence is CASSPGGASGNTIYF.

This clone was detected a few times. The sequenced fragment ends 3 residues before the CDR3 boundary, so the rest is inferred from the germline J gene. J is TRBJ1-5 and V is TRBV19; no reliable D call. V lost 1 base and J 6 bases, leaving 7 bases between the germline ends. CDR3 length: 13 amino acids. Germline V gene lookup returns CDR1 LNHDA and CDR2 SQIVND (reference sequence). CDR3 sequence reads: CASSIGGSQPQHF. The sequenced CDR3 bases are TGTGCCAGTAGTATAGGAGGTTCTCAGCCC.

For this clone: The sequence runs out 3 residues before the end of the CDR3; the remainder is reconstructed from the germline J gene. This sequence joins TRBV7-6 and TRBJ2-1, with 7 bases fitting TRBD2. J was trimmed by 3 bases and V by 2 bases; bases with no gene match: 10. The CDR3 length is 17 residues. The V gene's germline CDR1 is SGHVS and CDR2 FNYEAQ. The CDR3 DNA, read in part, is TGTGCCAGCAGCTTACACGGGACTGGCGGGGGCTACAATGAG. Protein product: CASSLHGTGGGYNE. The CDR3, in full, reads CASSLHGTGGGYNEQFF.